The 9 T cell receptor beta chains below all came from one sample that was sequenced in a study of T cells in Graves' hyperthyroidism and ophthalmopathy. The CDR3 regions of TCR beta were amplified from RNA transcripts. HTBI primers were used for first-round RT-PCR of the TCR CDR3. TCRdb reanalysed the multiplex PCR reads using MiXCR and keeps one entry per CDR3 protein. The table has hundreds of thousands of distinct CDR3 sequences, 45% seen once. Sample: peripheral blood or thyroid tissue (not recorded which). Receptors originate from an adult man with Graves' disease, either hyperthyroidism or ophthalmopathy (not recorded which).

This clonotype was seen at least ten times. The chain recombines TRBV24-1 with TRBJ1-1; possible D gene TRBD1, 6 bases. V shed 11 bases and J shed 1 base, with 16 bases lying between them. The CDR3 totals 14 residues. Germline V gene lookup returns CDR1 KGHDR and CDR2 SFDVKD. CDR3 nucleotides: TGTGCCATACAGGACAGTCGGGCGAACACTGAAGCTTTCTTT. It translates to CAIQDSRANTEAFF.

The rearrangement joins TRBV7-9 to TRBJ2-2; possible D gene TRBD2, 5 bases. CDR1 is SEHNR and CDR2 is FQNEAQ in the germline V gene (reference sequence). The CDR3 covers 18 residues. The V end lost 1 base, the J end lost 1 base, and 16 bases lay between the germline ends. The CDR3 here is CASSLDRVGRVNTGELFF. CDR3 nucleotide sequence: TGTGCCAGCAGCTTAGATCGTGTAGGGCGGGTGAACACCGGGGAGCTGTTTTTT. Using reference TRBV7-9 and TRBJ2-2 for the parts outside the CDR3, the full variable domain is DTGVSQNPRHKITKRGQNVTFRCDPISEHNRLYWYRQTLGQGPEFLTYFQNEAQLEKSRLLSDRFSAERPKGSFSTLEIQRTEQGDSAMYLCASSLDRVGRVNTGELFFGEGSRLTVL.

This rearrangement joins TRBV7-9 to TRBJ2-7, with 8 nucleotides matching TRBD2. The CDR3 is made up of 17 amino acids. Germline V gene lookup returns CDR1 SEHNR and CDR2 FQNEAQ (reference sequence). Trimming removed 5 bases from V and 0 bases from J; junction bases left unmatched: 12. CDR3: CASSPLTSGDGSYEQYF. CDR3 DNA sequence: TGTGCCAGCAGCCCTCTCACTAGCGGAGACGGCTCCTACGAGCAGTACTTC. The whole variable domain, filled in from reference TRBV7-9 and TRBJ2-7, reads DTGVSQNPRHKITKRGQNVTFRCDPISEHNRLYWYRQTLGQGPEFLTYFQNEAQLEKSRLLSDRFSAERPKGSFSTLEIQRTEQGDSAMYLCASSPLTSGDGSYEQYFGPGTRLTVT.

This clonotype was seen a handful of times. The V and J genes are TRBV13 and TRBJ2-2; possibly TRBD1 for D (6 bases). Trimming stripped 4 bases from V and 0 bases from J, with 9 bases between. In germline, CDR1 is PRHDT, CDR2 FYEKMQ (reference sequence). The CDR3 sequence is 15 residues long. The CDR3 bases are TGTGCCAGCAGCTACAGGGTCGCGAACACCGGGGAGCTGTTTTTT. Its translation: CASSYRVANTGELFF.

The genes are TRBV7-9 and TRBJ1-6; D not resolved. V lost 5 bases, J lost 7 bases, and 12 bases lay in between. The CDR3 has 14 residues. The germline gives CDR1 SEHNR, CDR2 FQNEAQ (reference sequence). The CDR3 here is CASSTTAPNSPLHF. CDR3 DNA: TGTGCCAGCAGCACAACAGCGCCGAATTCACCCCTCCACTTT.

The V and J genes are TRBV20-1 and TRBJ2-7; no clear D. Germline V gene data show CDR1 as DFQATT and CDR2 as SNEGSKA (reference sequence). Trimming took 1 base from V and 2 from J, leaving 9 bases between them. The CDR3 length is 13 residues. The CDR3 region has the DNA TGCAGTGCTAGAGGGGCCAGAACCTACGAGCAGTACTTC. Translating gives CSARGARTYEQYF.

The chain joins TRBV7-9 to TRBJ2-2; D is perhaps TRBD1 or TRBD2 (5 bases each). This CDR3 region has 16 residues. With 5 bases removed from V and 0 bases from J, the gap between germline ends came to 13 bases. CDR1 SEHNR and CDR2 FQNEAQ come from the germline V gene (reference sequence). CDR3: CASSATGTSNTGELFF. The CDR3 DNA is TGTGCCAGCAGCGCTACCGGGACCTCGAACACCGGGGAGCTGTTTTTT.

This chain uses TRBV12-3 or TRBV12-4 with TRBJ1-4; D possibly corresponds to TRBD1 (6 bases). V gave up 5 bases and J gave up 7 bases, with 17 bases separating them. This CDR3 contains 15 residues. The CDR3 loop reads CASSQTGLRGEKLFF. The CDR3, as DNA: TGTGCCAGCAGTCAGACAGGTCTTCGAGGTGAAAAACTGTTTTTT.

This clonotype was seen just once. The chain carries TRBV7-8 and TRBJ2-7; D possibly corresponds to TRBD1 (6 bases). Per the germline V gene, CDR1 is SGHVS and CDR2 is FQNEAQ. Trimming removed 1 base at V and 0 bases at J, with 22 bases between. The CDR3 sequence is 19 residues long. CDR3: CASSLDNRELGGLSYEQYF. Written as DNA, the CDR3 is TGTGCCAGCAGCTTAGATAACAGGGAACTAGGCGGACTCTCCTACGAGCAGTACTTC. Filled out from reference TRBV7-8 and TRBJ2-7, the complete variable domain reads GAGVSQSPRYKVAKRGQDVALRCDPISGHVSLFWYQQALGQGPEFLTYFQNEAQLDKSGLPSDRFFAERPEGSVSTLKIQRTQQEDSAVYLCASSLDNRELGGLSYEQYFGPGTRLTVT.